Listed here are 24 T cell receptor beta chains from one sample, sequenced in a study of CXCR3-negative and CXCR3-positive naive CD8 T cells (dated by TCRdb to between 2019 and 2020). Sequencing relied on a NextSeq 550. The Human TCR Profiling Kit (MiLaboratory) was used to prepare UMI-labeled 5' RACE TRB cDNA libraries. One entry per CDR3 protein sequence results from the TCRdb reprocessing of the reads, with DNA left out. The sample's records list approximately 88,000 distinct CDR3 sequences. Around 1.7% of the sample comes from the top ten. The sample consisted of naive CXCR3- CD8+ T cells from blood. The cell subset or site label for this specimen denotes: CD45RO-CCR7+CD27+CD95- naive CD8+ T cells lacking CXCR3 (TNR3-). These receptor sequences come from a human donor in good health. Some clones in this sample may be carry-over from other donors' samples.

The CDR3 spells CASSPSRGGSYNEQFF. The chain recombines TRBV18 with TRBJ2-1; lacking DNA, the TRBD2 call made by TCRdb goes unchecked. The length of the CDR3 is 16 residues. CDR1 KGHSH and CDR2 LQKENI come from the germline V gene. Full variable domain (missing parts from reference TRBV18 and TRBJ2-1): NAGVMQNPRHLVRRRGQEARLRCSPMKGHSHVYWYRQLPEEGLKFMVYLQKENIIDESGMPKERFSAEFPKEGPSILRIQQVVRGDSAAYFCASSPSRGGSYNEQFFGPGTRLTVL.

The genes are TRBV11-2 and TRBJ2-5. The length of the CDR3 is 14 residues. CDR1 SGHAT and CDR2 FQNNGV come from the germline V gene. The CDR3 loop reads CASSLEAIRETQYF.

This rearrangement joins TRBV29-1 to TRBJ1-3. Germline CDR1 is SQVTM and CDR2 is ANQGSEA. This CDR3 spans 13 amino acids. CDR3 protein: CSVLEGRGNTIYF.

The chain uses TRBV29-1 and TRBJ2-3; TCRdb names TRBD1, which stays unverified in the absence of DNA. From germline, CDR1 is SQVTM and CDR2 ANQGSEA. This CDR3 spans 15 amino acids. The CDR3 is CSVVRLEDNTDTQYF.

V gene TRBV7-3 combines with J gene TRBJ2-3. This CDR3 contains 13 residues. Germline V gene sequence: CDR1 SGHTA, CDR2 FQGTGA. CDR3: CASSEDLTDTQYF.

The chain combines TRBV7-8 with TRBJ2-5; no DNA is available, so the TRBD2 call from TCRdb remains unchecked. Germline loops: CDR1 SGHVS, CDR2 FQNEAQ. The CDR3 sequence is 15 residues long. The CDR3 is CASSLSANAGETQYF.

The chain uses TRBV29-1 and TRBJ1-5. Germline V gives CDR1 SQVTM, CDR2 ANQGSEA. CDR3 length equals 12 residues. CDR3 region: CSVGSFGQPQHF.

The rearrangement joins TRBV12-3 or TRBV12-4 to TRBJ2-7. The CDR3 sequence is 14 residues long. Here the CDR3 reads CASSLVLREGEQYF.

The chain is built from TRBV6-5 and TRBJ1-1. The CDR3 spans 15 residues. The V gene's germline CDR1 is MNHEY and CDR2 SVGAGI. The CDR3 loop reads CASSSEAGLNTEAFF.

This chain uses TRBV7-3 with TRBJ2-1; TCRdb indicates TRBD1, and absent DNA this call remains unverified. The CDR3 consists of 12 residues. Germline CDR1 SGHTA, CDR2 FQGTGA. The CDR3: CASSPLGDEQFF.

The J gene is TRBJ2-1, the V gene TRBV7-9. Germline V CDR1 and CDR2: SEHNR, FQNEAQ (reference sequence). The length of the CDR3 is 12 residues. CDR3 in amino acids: CASSSGSNEQFF. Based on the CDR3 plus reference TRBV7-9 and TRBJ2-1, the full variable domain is DTGVSQNPRHKITKRGQNVTFRCDPISEHNRLYWYRQTLGQGPEFLTYFQNEAQLEKSRLLSDRFSAERPKGSFSTLEIQRTEQGDSAMYLCASSSGSNEQFFGPGTRLTVL.

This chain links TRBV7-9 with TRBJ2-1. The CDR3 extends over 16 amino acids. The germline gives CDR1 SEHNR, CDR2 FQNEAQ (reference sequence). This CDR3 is CASSPLLASSYNEQFF.

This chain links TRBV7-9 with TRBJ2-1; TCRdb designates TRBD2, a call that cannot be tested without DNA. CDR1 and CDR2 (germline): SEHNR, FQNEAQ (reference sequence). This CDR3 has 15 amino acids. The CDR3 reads CASSFEAGGYNEQFF.

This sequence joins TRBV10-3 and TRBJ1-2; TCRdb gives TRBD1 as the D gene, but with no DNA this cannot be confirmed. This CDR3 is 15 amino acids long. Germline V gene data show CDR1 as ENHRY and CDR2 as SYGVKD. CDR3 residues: CAISESSAPNYGYTF.

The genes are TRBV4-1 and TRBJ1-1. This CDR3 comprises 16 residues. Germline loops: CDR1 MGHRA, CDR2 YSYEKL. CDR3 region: CASSQEGGWEDTEAFF.

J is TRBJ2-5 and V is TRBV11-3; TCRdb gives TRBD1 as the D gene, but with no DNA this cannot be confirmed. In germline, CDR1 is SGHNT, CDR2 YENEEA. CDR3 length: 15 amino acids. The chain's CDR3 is CASSPSTGGQETQYF.

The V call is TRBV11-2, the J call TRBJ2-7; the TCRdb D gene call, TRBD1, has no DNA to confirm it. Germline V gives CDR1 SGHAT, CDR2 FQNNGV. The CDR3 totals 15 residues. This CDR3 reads CASSFSGQGTYEQYF.

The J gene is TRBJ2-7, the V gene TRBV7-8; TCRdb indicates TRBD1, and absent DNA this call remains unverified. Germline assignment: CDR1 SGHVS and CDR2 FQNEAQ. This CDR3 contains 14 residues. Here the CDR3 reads CASSRGDRGYEQYF.

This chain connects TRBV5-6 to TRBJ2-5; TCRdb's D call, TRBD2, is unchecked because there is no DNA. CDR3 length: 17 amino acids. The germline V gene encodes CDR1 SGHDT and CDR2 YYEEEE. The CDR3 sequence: CASSLDLGGGAWTTQYF.

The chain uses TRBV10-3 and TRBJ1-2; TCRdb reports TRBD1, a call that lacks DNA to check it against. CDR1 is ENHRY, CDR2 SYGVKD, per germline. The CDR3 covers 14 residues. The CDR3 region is CAIKTQGANYGYTF.

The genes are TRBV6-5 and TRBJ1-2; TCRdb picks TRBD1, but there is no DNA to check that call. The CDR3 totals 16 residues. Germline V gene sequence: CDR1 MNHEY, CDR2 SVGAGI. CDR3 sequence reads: CASSYSTGYEFYGYTF.

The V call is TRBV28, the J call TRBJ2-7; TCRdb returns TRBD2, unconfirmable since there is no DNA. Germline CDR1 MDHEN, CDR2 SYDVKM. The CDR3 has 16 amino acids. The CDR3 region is CASSYGWGLAGFEQYF.

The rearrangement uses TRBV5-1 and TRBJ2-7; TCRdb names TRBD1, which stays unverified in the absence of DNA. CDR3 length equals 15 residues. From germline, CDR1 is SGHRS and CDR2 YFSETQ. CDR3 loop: CASSQPEGVSYEQYF. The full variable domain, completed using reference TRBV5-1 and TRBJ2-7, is KAGVTQTPRYLIKTRGQQVTLSCSPISGHRSVSWYQQTPGQGLQFLFEYFSETQRNKGNFPGRFSGRQFSNSRSEMNVSTLELGDSALYLCASSQPEGVSYEQYFGPGTRLTVT.

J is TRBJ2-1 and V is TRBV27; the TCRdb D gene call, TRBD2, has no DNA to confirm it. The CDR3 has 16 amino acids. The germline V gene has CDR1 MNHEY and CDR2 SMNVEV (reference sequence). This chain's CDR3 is CASSFLLAGGRNEQFF.